A single T cell receptor beta chain is shown here with its context. The data were taken from a study of blood T cell repertoires in COVID-19. Whole-study context: T cells, B-cell-depleted T cells, or PBMCs supplied cDNA or gDNA.

The length of the CDR3 is 13 residues. With 4 bases removed from V and 10 bases from J, the gap between germline ends came to 11 bases. Per germline, CDR1 SGHVS and CDR2 FQNEAQ. TCRdb keeps only in-frame clones here, not all; method: immunoSEQ multiplex PCR. The sample includes 150,000 to 200,000 clones, 60% to 80% of them seen just once. The specimen was peripheral blood. The source is a man aged 65 to 79 with acute or convalescent COVID-19. The rearrangement uses TRBV7-8 and TRBJ1-6, with D maybe TRBD1 (5 bases). The CDR3 sequence: CASSSRVLSPLHF. The DNA for the CDR3 is TGTGCCAGCAGCTCCAGGGTTTTGTCACCCCTCCACTTT.